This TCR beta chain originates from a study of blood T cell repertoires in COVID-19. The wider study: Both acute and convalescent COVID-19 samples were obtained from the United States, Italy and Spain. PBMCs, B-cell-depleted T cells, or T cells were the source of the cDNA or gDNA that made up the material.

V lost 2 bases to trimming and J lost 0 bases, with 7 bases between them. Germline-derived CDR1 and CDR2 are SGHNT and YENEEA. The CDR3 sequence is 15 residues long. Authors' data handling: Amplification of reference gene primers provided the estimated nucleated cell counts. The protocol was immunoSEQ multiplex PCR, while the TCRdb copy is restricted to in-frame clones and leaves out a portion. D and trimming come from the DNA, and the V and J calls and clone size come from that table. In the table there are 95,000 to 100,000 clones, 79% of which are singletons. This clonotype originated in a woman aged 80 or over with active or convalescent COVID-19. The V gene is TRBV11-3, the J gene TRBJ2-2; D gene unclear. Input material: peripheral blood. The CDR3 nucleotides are TGTGCCAGCAGCTTATGGCCCGCGAACACCGGGGAGCTGTTTTTT. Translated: CASSLWPANTGELFF.